The entry below gives a single TCR beta chain sequence along with its context. This entry belongs to a study of glioma-infiltrating T cells. The iRepertoire nested amplicon-rescue multiplex PCR amplified TCR alpha and beta CDR3s from RNA. TCRdb re-derived calls from the multiplex PCR reads in MiXCR, one entry per CDR3 protein. The sample holds approximately 89,000 distinct CDR3 sequences, 20% to 25% seen once. The receptor was isolated from a human donor with low-grade glioma or glioblastoma, undergoing nonglioma brain surgery, or in good health (not recorded which). The material sequenced was glioma tissue, nonneoplastic brain tissue, or PBMCs (not recorded which).

CDR3 loop: CSVRREVLYNEQFF. CDR3 DNA sequence: TGCAGCGTGAGGCGGGAGGTACTCTACAATGAGCAGTTCTTC. V is TRBV29-1 and J is TRBJ2-1; 8 bases are shared with TRBD2. This CDR3 has 14 residues. The germline V gene has CDR1 SQVTM and CDR2 ANQGSEA. V trimming: 6 bases; J trimming: 3 bases; junction bases outside the gene matches: 7.